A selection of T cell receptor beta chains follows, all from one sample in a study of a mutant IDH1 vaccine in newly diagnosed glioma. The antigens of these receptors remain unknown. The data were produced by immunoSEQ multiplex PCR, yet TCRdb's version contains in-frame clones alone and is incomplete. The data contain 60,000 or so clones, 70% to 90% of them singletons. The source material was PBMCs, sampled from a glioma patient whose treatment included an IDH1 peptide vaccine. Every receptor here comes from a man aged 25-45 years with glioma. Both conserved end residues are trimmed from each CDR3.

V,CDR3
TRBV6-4,ASSDSGGTGANVLT
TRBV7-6,ASSFTGGGNEKLF
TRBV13,ASTDSRGSYGYT
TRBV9,ASSARTRGQRGGANVLT
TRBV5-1,ASSLGRGNQPQH
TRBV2,ASSLGQAASNTEAF
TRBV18,ASSRQDSSYEQY
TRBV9,ASSGGPGETQY
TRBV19,ASRETGGGEKLF
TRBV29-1,SLQEGSYGYT
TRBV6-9,ASRGSGTQY
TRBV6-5,ASSQGQGGYEQY
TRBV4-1,ASSQGPSRPSTDTQY
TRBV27,ASSLGRGYEQY
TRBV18,ASSVTGTGSNQPQH
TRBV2,ASSGFAVQPQH
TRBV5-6,ASSLGWSSYNEQF